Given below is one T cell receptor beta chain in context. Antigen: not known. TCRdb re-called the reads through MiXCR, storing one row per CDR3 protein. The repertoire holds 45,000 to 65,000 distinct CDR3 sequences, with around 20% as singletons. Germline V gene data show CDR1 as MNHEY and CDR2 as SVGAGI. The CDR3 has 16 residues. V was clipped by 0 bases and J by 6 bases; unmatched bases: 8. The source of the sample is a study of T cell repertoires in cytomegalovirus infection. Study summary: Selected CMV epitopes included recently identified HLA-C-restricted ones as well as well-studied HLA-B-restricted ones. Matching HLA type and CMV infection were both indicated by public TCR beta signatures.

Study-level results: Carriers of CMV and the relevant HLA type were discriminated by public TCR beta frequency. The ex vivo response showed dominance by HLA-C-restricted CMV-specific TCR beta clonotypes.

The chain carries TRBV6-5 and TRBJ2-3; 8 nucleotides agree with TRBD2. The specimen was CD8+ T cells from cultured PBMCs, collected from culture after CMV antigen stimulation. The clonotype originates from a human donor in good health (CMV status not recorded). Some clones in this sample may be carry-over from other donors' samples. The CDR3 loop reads CASSYSTGGGIDTQYF. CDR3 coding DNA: TGTGCCAGCAGTTACTCGACTGGCGGGGGGATCGATACGCAGTATTTT.